This T cell receptor (beta chain) was found in a study of blood T cell repertoires in COVID-19. Using immunoSEQ multiplex PCR, the repertoire was profiled, and TCRdb retains in-frame clones only, with some absent. The sample shows about 160,000 clones, roughly nine tenths of them seen only once. Per germline, CDR1 LNHDA and CDR2 SQIVND (reference sequence). The V gene lost 3 bases and the J gene lost 5 bases, with 10 bases spanning the gap. The CDR3 is 14 residues long. The specimen sequenced was peripheral blood. The source is a woman in her 70s with acute or convalescent COVID-19. The rearrangement links TRBV19 to TRBJ2-2; D is uncertain. The CDR3, as DNA: TGTGCCAGTAGTATCAAGCTATCTACCGGGGAGCTGTTTTTT. Translation gives CASSIKLSTGELFF.